This is a list of T cell receptor beta chains from one sample in a study of blood T cell repertoires in COVID-19. Clones were read by immunoSEQ multiplex PCR, and TCRdb kept only the in-frame ones, dropping some. In the table there are about 190,000 clones, 80% to 85% of which are singletons. The source material was peripheral blood. These receptor sequences come from a woman aged 40 to 50 with acute or convalescent COVID-19. Both conserved end residues are part of each CDR3. D genes are given only for firm matches. For some rows the clone size is stated as once, few or many, or as a class when expanded; others skip it.

d_call: -
v_call: TRBV5-1
clone_size: -
j_call: TRBJ1-1
cdr3_aa: CASSAGGTEAFF
cdr3_nt: TGCGCCAGCAGCGCTGGGGGGACTGAAGCTTTCTTT

d_call: TRBD1
v_call: TRBV6-2/TRBV6-3
clone_size: -
j_call: TRBJ1-2
cdr3_aa: CASSPWTGGSSSGYTF
cdr3_nt: TGTGCCAGCAGCCCTTGGACAGGGGGATCCTCGAGCGGCTACACCTTC

d_call: TRBD2
v_call: TRBV7-9
clone_size: -
j_call: TRBJ2-1
cdr3_aa: CASSPPIAGGRNEQFF
cdr3_nt: TGTGCCAGCAGCCCCCCCATTGCGGGAGGTAGAAATGAGCAGTTCTTC

d_call: -
v_call: TRBV5-1
clone_size: -
j_call: TRBJ2-1
cdr3_aa: CASSLVQNEQFF
cdr3_nt: TGCGCCAGCAGCTTGGTGCAGAATGAGCAGTTCTTC

d_call: -
v_call: TRBV2
clone_size: -
j_call: TRBJ2-3
cdr3_aa: CASSDKARDTDTQYF
cdr3_nt: TGTGCCAGCAGCGATAAAGCCAGGGACACAGATACGCAGTATTTT

d_call: -
v_call: TRBV6-5
clone_size: -
j_call: TRBJ1-3
cdr3_aa: CASSYVPGFGNTIYF
cdr3_nt: TGTGCCAGCAGTTACGTCCCAGGGTTTGGAAACACCATATATTTT

d_call: -
v_call: TRBV7-9
clone_size: -
j_call: TRBJ2-5
cdr3_aa: CASSLLRETQYF
cdr3_nt: TGTGCCAGCAGCTTACTCAGGGAGACCCAGTACTTC

d_call: -
v_call: TRBV6-6
clone_size: -
j_call: TRBJ2-3
cdr3_aa: CASSYSTTSADTQYF
cdr3_nt: TGTGCCAGCAGTTACTCGACAACTTCCGCAGATACGCAGTATTTT

d_call: -
v_call: TRBV7-9
clone_size: -
j_call: TRBJ2-5
cdr3_aa: CASSLYGLAGEETQYF
cdr3_nt: TGTGCCAGCAGCTTGTACGGGTTGGCAGGGGAAGAGACCCAGTACTTC

d_call: -
v_call: TRBV7-9
clone_size: large
j_call: TRBJ2-5
cdr3_aa: CASSLGEGRQETQYF
cdr3_nt: TGTGCCAGCAGCCTGGGAGAAGGGCGTCAAGAGACCCAGTACTTC

d_call: -
v_call: TRBV5-4
clone_size: -
j_call: TRBJ1-1
cdr3_aa: CASSSGAGASVGTEAFF
cdr3_nt: TGTGCCAGCAGCTCGGGGGCGGGGGCCTCTGTGGGGACTGAAGCTTTCTTT

d_call: -
v_call: TRBV29-1
clone_size: -
j_call: TRBJ2-3
cdr3_aa: CSVALAGDTQYF
cdr3_nt: TGCAGCGTAGCTCTAGCCGGAGATACGCAGTATTTT

d_call: -
v_call: TRBV19
clone_size: -
j_call: TRBJ2-5
cdr3_aa: CASRALATGGTQYF
cdr3_nt: TGTGCCAGTAGGGCGCTAGCGACCGGGGGGACCCAGTACTTC

d_call: TRBD1
v_call: TRBV28
clone_size: once
j_call: TRBJ2-2
cdr3_aa: CASSLFGQGSTGELFF
cdr3_nt: TGTGCCAGCAGTTTATTTGGACAGGGGTCCACCGGGGAGCTGTTTTTT

d_call: TRBD1
v_call: TRBV30
clone_size: -
j_call: TRBJ1-4
cdr3_aa: CAWGGTEDEKLFF
cdr3_nt: TGTGCCTGGGGGGGGACAGAAGATGAAAAACTGTTTTTT

d_call: TRBD2
v_call: TRBV10-1
clone_size: -
j_call: TRBJ2-1
cdr3_aa: CASTTGTRQFF
cdr3_nt: TGCGCCAGTACTACCGGGACTAGGCAGTTCTTC

d_call: TRBD2
v_call: TRBV6-5
clone_size: -
j_call: TRBJ2-5
cdr3_aa: CASSQTSGRGETQYF
cdr3_nt: TGTGCCAGCAGCCAGACTAGCGGGAGGGGGGAGACCCAGTACTTC

d_call: TRBD2
v_call: TRBV19
clone_size: -
j_call: TRBJ2-1
cdr3_aa: CASRDLGGPRNEQFF
cdr3_nt: TGTGCCAGCCGAGATCTGGGAGGGCCTCGAAATGAGCAGTTCTTC

d_call: TRBD1
v_call: TRBV19
clone_size: -
j_call: TRBJ2-5
cdr3_aa: CASSPHRDRRETQYF
cdr3_nt: TGTGCCAGTAGTCCCCACCGGGACAGGCGAGAGACCCAGTACTTC

d_call: -
v_call: TRBV7-6
clone_size: -
j_call: TRBJ1-1
cdr3_aa: CASSYDRDTEAFF
cdr3_nt: TGTGCCAGCAGCTACGATCGGGACACTGAAGCTTTCTTT

d_call: TRBD1
v_call: TRBV18
clone_size: -
j_call: TRBJ1-2
cdr3_aa: CASSPPPLTGGYGYTF
cdr3_nt: TGTGCCAGCTCACCCCCGCCTCTGACAGGGGGCTATGGCTACACCTTC

d_call: -
v_call: TRBV7-8
clone_size: -
j_call: TRBJ2-1
cdr3_aa: CASSLEGTGKNEQFF
cdr3_nt: TGTGCCAGCAGCTTAGAGGGAACGGGGAAGAATGAGCAGTTCTTC

d_call: -
v_call: TRBV11-2
clone_size: -
j_call: TRBJ2-7
cdr3_aa: CASSRGFREQYF
cdr3_nt: TGTGCCAGCAGTCGAGGCTTTCGCGAGCAGTACTTC